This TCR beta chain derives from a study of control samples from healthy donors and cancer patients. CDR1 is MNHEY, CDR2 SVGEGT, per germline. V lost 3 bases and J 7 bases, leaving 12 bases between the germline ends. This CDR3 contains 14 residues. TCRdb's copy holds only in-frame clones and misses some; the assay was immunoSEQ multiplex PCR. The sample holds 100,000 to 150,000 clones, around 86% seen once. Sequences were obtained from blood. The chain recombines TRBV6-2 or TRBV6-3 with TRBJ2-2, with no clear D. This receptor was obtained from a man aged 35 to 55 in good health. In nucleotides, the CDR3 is TGTGCCAGCAGTTATAGTCCCTCGGGCGGGGAGCTGTTTTTT. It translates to CASSYSPSGGELFF.